This TCR beta chain was identified in a study of Graves' ophthalmopathy and Graves' hyperthyroidism. Amplification of the TCR beta CDR3 regions used RNA transcripts (as template). Second-round multiplex PCR came after first-round RT-PCR with HTBI primers. TCRdb redid the calling of the multiplex PCR reads with MiXCR, one entry per CDR3 protein. This sample has 680,000 or so distinct CDR3 sequences; approximately 21% occur once, and the top ten carry more than 5.5%. This clonotype was seen ten or more times. The clonotype was recovered from a woman younger than 35 with stable Graves' hyperthyroidism. Some clones in this sample may be carry-over from other donors' samples. Specimen: peripheral blood.

CDR3 amino acids: CASRDRNSGNTIYF. In nucleotides, the CDR3 is TGTGCCAGCAGAGACAGGAACTCTGGAAACACCATATATTTT. The chain carries TRBV12-3 or TRBV12-4 and TRBJ1-3; a weak D match, TRBD1 (6 bases). V was trimmed by 6 bases and J by 0 bases, leaving 9 bases between them. The CDR3 has 14 amino acids.